The rows below give T cell receptor beta chains drawn from one sample of a study of shared clonotypes between healthy human individuals. Measured with immunoSEQ multiplex PCR; TCRdb has only the in-frame clones, and not every one. The sample has about 2.4 million clones, approximately 90% seen once. The sequenced sample was naive CD4+ T cells sorted from blood. The receptor source for this set is a man younger than 35 in good health. Each CDR3 is given with its conserved first and last residue.

v_gene,CDR3aa
TRBV19,CASSMAAADRSNYGYTF
TRBV11-3,CASSLGTAPTDTQYF
TRBV6-5,CASSYSQGRPDTQYF
TRBV7-2,CASSSPGGGYGYTF
TRBV29-1,CSAGSATSGSFTGELFF
TRBV5-4,CASSKTGFLYTDTQYF
TRBV7-6,CASSAGLVDEQYF
TRBV30,CAWSRQGVEAFF
TRBV10-3,CATAPRGANTGELFF
TRBV10-3,CAISVFGTSGRQGNEQFF
TRBV27,CASSLRTSGSEQFF
TRBV6-5,CASSFLVEGANVLTF
TRBV25-1,CASSENSEKLFF